This T cell receptor (beta chain) comes out of a study of cytomegalovirus exposure and HLA in healthy donors (dated by TCRdb to the late 2010s). In terms of the full investigation: According to an earlier analysis of a few hundred of the donors, about 179 million T cells yielded some 110 million unique TCR beta sequences and about 300 Gb of sequence data. The study combined high-throughput TCR immunosequencing, statistical association of individual TCRs with disease status, and machine learning to predict cytomegalovirus infection status. Class I and class II HLA loci were covered by the typing at four-digit resolution. The study aimed to test whether signatures of past pathogen exposure could be identified by cataloging public T cell receptors. Besides the first cohort of more than 650 subjects, a separate validation cohort made up of 120 different subjects was used. On average, 235,054 unique TCR beta nucleotide sequences were sequenced per donor among more than 350 genotyped donors of the cohort, with roughly 20% of those sequences being non-productive. Because of strong linkage in the cohort, roughly 5 DR-DQ haplotypes were treated as single units for association and clustering. Among the roughly 400 genotyped donors, about 85% belonged to the genetic ancestry cluster associated with self-reported Caucasian donors. The later analysis used no new phenotypic data to find candidate immune exposures, relying instead on TCR beta sequences and their occurrence across donors. A later genetic analysis used genome-wide SNP genotypes for 398 of the 666 donors, treating that subset as a discovery cohort. Alongside the repertoire data, information on donor age, sex, ethnicity and CMV serostatus was compiled. An early release covering roughly 640 HLA-typed donors comprised 250 to 350 gigabases of sequencing data and tens of millions of unique TCR sequences. A later analysis re-analyzed previously published TCR beta repertoires from roughly 630 donors and added high-resolution HLA genotyping to study TCR occurrence patterns. Every repertoire in the discovery cohort had been generated on one and the same sequencing platform. Using immunosequencing, the study profiled T cell repertoires from about 620 subjects and related those repertoires to cytomegalovirus serostatus. An earlier analysis of some 500 of the donors applied high-throughput TCR beta sequencing to assess whether each TCR beta V gene segment acted as functional or pseudogenic. The number of typed donors differed by locus: about 620-640 for A, B, C, DRB1 and DQB1; approximately 520 for DQA1; approximately 600 for DPA1; and some 470 for DPB1.

Turning to this clone: Its antigen specificity is not known. Within one base of it there is no much larger clone, and no base qualities were kept.

The germline V gene gives CDR1 as SGDLS and CDR2 as YYNGEE. The V and J ends are trimmed by 0 bases and 6 bases, leaving 16 bases between them. The CDR3 covers 15 residues, taking in both the cysteine and the phenylalanine. The read is trimmed to its CDR3 DNA, 45 bases read in frame from base 1. Libraries were constructed by the immunoSEQ multiplex PCR assay. A mixture of 60 forward primers for TCR Vbeta segments and 13 reverse primers for TCR Jbeta segments was used in the multiplex PCR. Amplification of the CDR3 region of rearranged TCR beta genes was performed with a multiplex PCR assay on genomic DNA. The amplified TCR beta libraries were sequenced on the Illumina HiSeq System as 87-base-pair reads. The source study handled its data this way. A later analysis tallied some 79 million unique TCR beta chains across the 600 to 700 repertoires, and approximately 12 million of those chains were shared by two or more donors. A nearest-neighbor algorithm error-corrected the raw reads and collapsed the reads into unique sequences, merging closely related sequences to remove PCR and sequencing errors. V, D and J gene segments were assigned by aligning CDR3 sequences to IMGT reference sequences. For a sequence to be retained, a match of at least six nucleotides to both a V gene segment and a J gene segment was required. A rearrangement counted as productive if the CDR3 had no stop codons and remained in frame with V and J, and every other rearrangement counted as non-productive. Following IMGT convention, CDR3 was defined as the stretch from the second conserved V-encoded cysteine to the conserved J-encoded phenylalanine. The earlier analysis of 550 to 650 of the donors excluded any sequence lacking an unambiguous match to a single V gene segment. In an earlier analysis of several hundred of the donors, V segments were called functional above 56.7% productive rearrangements and were called segregating when the between-donor standard deviation exceeded 5%. To diagnose cytomegalovirus status from the catalog of TCR beta chain sequences, a statistical classification framework was built. V and J gene assignment, in a later analysis, came from comparing TCR nucleotide sequences with IMGT/GENE-DB human TR gene sequences. In a later analysis, CDR3 sequences and most-parsimonious VDJ recombination scenarios were assigned using the TCRdist pipeline. A later analysis defined each TCR beta chain by its CDR3 amino acid sequence plus V-gene family, and excluded reads lacking a unique V-gene family. To address suspected cross-contamination and a sequencing artifact, a later analysis removed approximately 600 highly shared, low-generation-probability nucleotide sequences. In a later analysis, a clonal expansion index for each public chain was calculated from normalized within-repertoire ranks of inferred template counts. Generation probabilities in a later analysis came from a VDJ recombination model fitted to out-of-frame rearrangements, and those results were checked against IGoR. A later analysis scored TCR-TCR, TCR-HLA and TCR-CMV co-occurrence with hypergeometric tests, applying a repertoire-size bias correction to TCR pairs. In a later analysis, false discovery rates were estimated by permuting HLA or CMV assignments 20 times. In a later analysis, co-occurring TCRs were grouped using DBSCAN, and TCRdist sequence similarity was added for clustering within HLA-allele-positive subsets. Co-occurrence clustering excluded repertoires with fewer than 30,000 or more than 120,000 public chains, plus five with anomalous nucleotide sharing. The table was pulled from immuneACCESS by TCRdb, which kept in-frame rearrangements only. Such tables lose some clones; where checked, under half of the loss comes from unresolved V genes, and the rest has no known cause. V and J calls and clone size are given by that table; D and trimming were obtained from the DNA. Here the sample has about 140,000 clones; approximately 80% occur a single time. Of the sample, approximately 1.5% is held by the ten largest clones.

The cohort consisted of 670 or so healthy bone marrow donors. At the time of sampling, all cohort members were nominally healthy, though unrecorded immune exposures were likely present. The donor was CMV seropositive and belonged to the group of about 290 seropositive cohort members. A peripheral blood sample was collected from each donor, and TCR beta sequencing was performed on peripheral blood mononuclear cells. Genomic DNA was extracted from the blood cell samples with the Qiagen DNeasy Blood Extraction Kit. Study-wide findings and limitations: Most CMV-associated TCR beta chains appeared to be HLA-restricted in a later analysis, and the HLA associations seemed to be driven largely by CMV exposure. The study gave a list of about 170 TCR beta chains associated with cytomegalovirus. According to a later analysis, parvovirus B19, influenza, CMV and Epstein-Barr virus appeared linked to several top co-occurrence clusters. Some IMGT-functional V segments, including TRBV6-2 and TRBV6-3, could not be told apart with the 87-base-pair reads, so those segments were excluded. Because HLA typing was unavailable for some donors at each locus, only the typed subset was used in association tests. It was suggested by the authors that the approach could potentially be generalized to other disease states and immunological phenotypes. A cluster of highly shared sequence variants was judged likely to be a technical artifact of the sequencing pipeline. Linkage disequilibrium might explain the correlated functional status among segregating V segments, but an unknown experimental factor could not be excluded. Compared with the approximately 600-donor mean, donors in an Asian-associated ancestry cluster had fewer N-insertions in productive TCRs, according to a later genetic analysis. For the cohort, immune exposure information was limited to CMV serostatus. In a later analysis, HLA-associated TCR beta chains were found to be more clonally expanded and to have lower generation probabilities than equally common non-associated chains. Specific HLA alleles were associated with over 15,000 TCR beta sequences at a false discovery rate of 0.05 in a later analysis. Most TCR sequences were seen in very few donors, while some public TCRs were found in many individuals. In a later genetic analysis, a missense DCLRE1C variant was associated with V-gene and J-gene trimming of TCR beta chains, and the association was replicated in an independent cohort. Strong co-occurrence of HLA alleles, especially DR and DQ, made assigning TCR associations to individual alleles difficult. This cohort had only TCR beta chains sequenced, and the lack of alpha or paired-chain data limited which features could be detected. Broadly in line with IMGT annotations, most TCR beta V segments showed up in productive rearrangements about 87% or about 30% of the time in an earlier analysis of approximately 600 of the donors. A further reported finding was that TCR beta sequences accurately predicted the HLA-A and HLA-B alleles for most subjects in the first cohort. The presence/absence analyses assumed that sequencing depth was roughly uniform across donors, and that assumption may not be true. In vitro tests confirmed that a few of the cytomegalovirus-associated TCR beta chains recognize cytomegalovirus antigens. The classifier was reported to diagnose cytomegalovirus status with high specificity and sensitivity in both the original and validation cohorts. In a later analysis, the rate of TCR association differed among HLA loci, with DRB1 alleles having the most associated TCRs and HLA-C alleles having the fewest. Because counts were too low, about 18 rarely observed V segments, including chromosome 9 orphons, were excluded from the earlier analysis of fewer than 650 of the donors.

The source is a young man in good health and CMV-seropositive. The sequencing sample was made of PBMCs. The rearrangement combines TRBV9 with TRBJ2-7, with a weak D call of TRBD2 (6 bases match). DNA sequence: TGTGCCAGCAGCGTAGCCCCGTACCCCGGGGGCGAGCAGTACTTC. The translation is CASSVAPYPGGEQYF.